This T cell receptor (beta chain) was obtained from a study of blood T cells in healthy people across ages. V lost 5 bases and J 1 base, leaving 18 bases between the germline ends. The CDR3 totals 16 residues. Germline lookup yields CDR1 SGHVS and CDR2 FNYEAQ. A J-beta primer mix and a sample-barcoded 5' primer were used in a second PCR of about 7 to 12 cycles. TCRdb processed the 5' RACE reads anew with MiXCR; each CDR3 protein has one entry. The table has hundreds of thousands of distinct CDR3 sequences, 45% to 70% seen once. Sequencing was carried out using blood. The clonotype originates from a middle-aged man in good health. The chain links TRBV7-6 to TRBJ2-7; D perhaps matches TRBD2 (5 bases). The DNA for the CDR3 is TGTGCCAGCAGCCCAGTCCTAGCCGAAGAGTCCTACGAGCAGTACTTC. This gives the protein CASSPVLAEESYEQYF.